The T cell receptor (beta chain) described here comes from a study of blood T cell repertoires in COVID-19. Profiling relied on immunoSEQ multiplex PCR, and the TCRdb table lists in-frame clones only, not all of them. Of 250,000 or so clones listed, roughly 87% are singletons. The trim removed 4 bases at V and 0 bases at J, leaving 8 bases unmatched. The V gene's germline CDR1 is GTSNPN and CDR2 SVGIG (reference sequence). There are 15 residues in the CDR3. The clonotype was recovered from a woman aged 30 to 39 with acute or convalescent COVID-19. This sequence joins TRBV30 and TRBJ2-7, with 8 positions matching TRBD1. The material sequenced was peripheral blood. CDR3 sequence (DNA): TGTGCCTGGATCCCCTCGGACAGGGTCTCCTACGAGCAGTACTTC. It translates to CAWIPSDRVSYEQYF.